The T cell receptor (beta chain) under discussion was sequenced for a study of vaccination and CD4 T cells after COVID-19. About this clonotype: What it binds is not known.

Treatment reported: roughly 10-day PBMC culture with coronavirus spike peptide pools or control peptides (ViraFEST assay). After expanding antigen-specific T cells with peptide pools, ViraFEST sequenced their TCRs. Researchers used the Oncomine TCR Beta short-read assay to sequence DNA from cultured CD4+ T cells. TCRdb redid the calling of the PCR reads with MiXCR, one entry per CDR3 protein. Found here are 15,000 to 20,000 distinct CDR3 sequences, approximately 50% of them singletons; the top ten hold about 5%. The CDR3 length is 13 residues. Germline loops: CDR1 SNHLY, CDR2 FYNNEI. V was clipped by 7 bases and J by 5 bases; unmatched bases: 5.

The TCR was taken from a human donor who had recovered from COVID-19. This chain links TRBV2 with TRBJ1-5; 7 bases map to TRBD1. The material was CD4+ T cells from blood, cultured in vitro, obtained before SARS-CoV-2 vaccination. CDR3 region: CASKGTEDQPQHF. The DNA of the CDR3 is TGTGCCAGCAAAGGGACAGAAGATCAGCCCCAGCATTTT.